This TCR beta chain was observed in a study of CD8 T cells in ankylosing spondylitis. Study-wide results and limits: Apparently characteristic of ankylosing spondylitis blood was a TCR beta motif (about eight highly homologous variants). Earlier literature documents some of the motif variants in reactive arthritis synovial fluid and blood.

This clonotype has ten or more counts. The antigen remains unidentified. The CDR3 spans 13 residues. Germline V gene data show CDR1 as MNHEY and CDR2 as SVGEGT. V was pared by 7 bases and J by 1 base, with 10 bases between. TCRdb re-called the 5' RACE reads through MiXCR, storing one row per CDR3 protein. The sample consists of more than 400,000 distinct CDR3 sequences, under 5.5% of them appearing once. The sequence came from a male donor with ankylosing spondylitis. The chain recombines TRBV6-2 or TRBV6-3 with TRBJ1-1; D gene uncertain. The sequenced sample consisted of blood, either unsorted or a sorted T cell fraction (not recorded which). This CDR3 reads CASIRAANTEAFF. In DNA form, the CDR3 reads TGTGCCAGCATCCGGGCAGCGAACACTGAAGCTTTCTTT.